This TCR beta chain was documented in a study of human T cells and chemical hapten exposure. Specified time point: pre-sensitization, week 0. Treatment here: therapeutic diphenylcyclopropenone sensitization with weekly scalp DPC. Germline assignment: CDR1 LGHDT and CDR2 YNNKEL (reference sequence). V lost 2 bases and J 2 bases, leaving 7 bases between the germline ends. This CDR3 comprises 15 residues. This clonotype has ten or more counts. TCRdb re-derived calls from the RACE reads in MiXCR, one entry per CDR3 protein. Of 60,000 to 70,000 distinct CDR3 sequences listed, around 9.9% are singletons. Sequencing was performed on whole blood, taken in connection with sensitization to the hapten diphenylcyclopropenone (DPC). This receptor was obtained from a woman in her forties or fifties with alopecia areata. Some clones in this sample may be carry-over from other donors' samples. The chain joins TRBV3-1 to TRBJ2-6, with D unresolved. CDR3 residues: CASSQSQAGANVLTF. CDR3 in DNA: TGTGCCAGCAGCCAAAGCCAGGCTGGGGCCAACGTCCTGACTTTC. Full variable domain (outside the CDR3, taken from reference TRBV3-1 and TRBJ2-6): DTAVSQTPKYLVTQMGNDKSIKCEQNLGHDTMYWYKQDSKKFLKIMFSYNNKELIINETVPNRFSPKSPDKAHLNLHINSLELGDSAVYFCASSQSQAGANVLTFGAGSRLTVL.